The 22 T cell receptor beta chains below come from one sample, sequenced in a study of post-analysis software for immune sequencing data. Whole-study findings and limits: A few TRBV segments occurring more often in patients than controls included TRBV5-6, TRBV5-1 and TRBV20-1.

Every TCR beta cDNA library bore unique molecular identifiers. TCRdb reprocessed the PCR reads with MiXCR, giving one entry per CDR3 protein. The sample records about 430,000 distinct CDR3 sequences, 30% to 40% being singletons. Their antigen targets remain unknown. Sequencing was carried out using blood. Every receptor here comes from a girl aged 2 to 10 with multiple sclerosis.

There are a few counts of this clonotype. The chain is built from TRBV7-9 and TRBJ1-1; D gene uncertain. Trimming took off 4 bases at V and 6 bases at J, with 24 bases between the two ends. CDR1 and CDR2 from the germline V gene are SEHNR and FQNEAQ (reference sequence). This CDR3 is 17 amino acids long. CDR3 in DNA: TGTGCCAGCAGCTCTAGGAGAACTCCTGGATGGTCCGCTGAAGCTTTCTTT. Protein product: CASSSRRTPGWSAEAFF.

The chain recombines TRBV20-1 with TRBJ2-7; D might be TRBD1 (5 bases). The CDR3 sequence is 15 residues long. Germline CDR1 DFQATT, CDR2 SNEGSKA (reference sequence). Trimming left V 2 bases short and J 3 bases short, with 17 bases between. Written as DNA, the CDR3 is TGCAGTGCTAGAACCCCAGGGCAGATAGACTACGAGCAGTACTTC. Protein: CSARTPGQIDYEQYF.

This clonotype was recorded a few times. The chain couples TRBV25-1 to TRBJ2-1; TRBD2 aligns across 7 bases. The CDR3 sequence is 13 residues long. Germline V gene data show CDR1 as MGHDK and CDR2 as SYGVNS. V lost 7 bases to trimming and J lost 3 bases; unmatched junction nucleotides: 3. CDR3 DNA: TGTGCCAGCAAACGGGGGGTCTACAATGAGCAGTTCTTC. Its protein product is CASKRGVYNEQFF.

This clonotype was counted between two and nine times. Relative to the germline gene, one junction end is altered; a read error may explain this. This chain uses TRBV7-9 with TRBJ2-4, with D perhaps being TRBD1 or TRBD2 (5 bases each). Germline CDR1 reads SEHNR; CDR2 reads FQNEAQ (reference sequence). There are 14 residues in the CDR3. The CDR3 is CAGSLRDGADIQYF. The DNA of the CDR3 is TGTGCCGGCAGCTTAAGGGACGGGGCGGACATTCAGTACTTC.

The chain recombines TRBV15 with TRBJ1-4; D ambiguous. The CDR3 has 15 amino acids. V was pared by 4 bases and J by 5 bases, with 14 bases between. Per germline, CDR1 LNHNV and CDR2 YYDKDF (reference sequence). The CDR3 is CATSNSRETNEKLFF. The DNA of the CDR3 is TGTGCCACCAGCAACAGCCGGGAGACAAATGAAAAACTGTTTTTT.

The chain employs TRBV12-5 and TRBJ2-3; TRBD1 aligns across 9 bases. Trimming took 5 bases from V and 3 from J; bases not matched to a gene: 6. The germline CDR1 and CDR2 sequences are LGHNT and FRNRAP. This CDR3 spans 15 amino acids. The CDR3 sequence is CASGVGQGRTDTQYF. Written as DNA, the CDR3 is TGTGCTAGTGGTGTCGGACAGGGGAGAACAGATACGCAGTATTTT.

This clonotype occurred once. The rearrangement links TRBV4-3 to TRBJ2-4; possibly TRBD1 or TRBD2 for D (5 bases each). Germline-derived CDR1 and CDR2 are LGHNA and YSLEER. V lost 5 bases and J 1 base, leaving 12 bases between the germline ends. This CDR3 contains 15 residues. The DNA of the CDR3 is TGCGCCAGCAGCAACCATTGGGGGGCCAAAAACATTCAGTACTTC. Its translation: CASSNHWGAKNIQYF.

This clonotype showed up just a few times. The chain employs TRBV5-5 and TRBJ2-3; TRBD2 agrees at 7 bases. From germline, CDR1 is SGHKS and CDR2 YYEKEE (reference sequence). Trimming took 4 bases from V and 4 from J; bases not matched to a gene: 6. The CDR3 spans 14 residues. This chain's CDR3 is CASSLGLPSDTQYF. The DNA of the CDR3 is TGTGCCAGCAGCCTGGGACTACCATCAGATACGCAGTATTTT.

The J gene is TRBJ2-7, the V gene TRBV5-4; unclear D gene. Germline loops: CDR1 SGHNT, CDR2 YYREEE (reference sequence). This CDR3 has 14 residues. Trimming pared 3 bases from V and 2 bases from J, leaving 12 bases between. As DNA, the CDR3 is TGTGCCAGCAGCTCGGGCGTCTCCCCCTACGAGCAGTACTTC. It specifies CASSSGVSPYEQYF.

This clonotype was detected only a few times. The J gene is TRBJ2-1, the V gene TRBV4-2, with 10 bases aligning to TRBD2. The length of the CDR3 is 19 residues. Germline trimming cut 2 bases from V and 3 bases from J; bases unmatched to any gene: 13. The germline gives CDR1 LGHNA, CDR2 YNFKEQ. The CDR3 nucleotides read TGTGCCAGCAGCCAAAACGATCGGGGACTAGCGTATCTCTACAATGAGCAGTTCTTC. It yields the protein CASSQNDRGLAYLYNEQFF.

CDR3 sequence: CASSPGPPRSKAKNIQYF. The CDR3 DNA reads TGTGCCAGCTCACCAGGTCCTCCGAGGTCGAAAGCCAAAAACATTCAGTACTTC. The J gene is TRBJ2-4, the V gene TRBV18; D is uncertain. Trimming pared 2 bases from V and 0 bases from J, leaving 17 bases between. Germline V CDR1 and CDR2: KGHSH, LQKENI. This CDR3 has 18 residues.

The chain links TRBV6-1 to TRBJ2-1; D may be TRBD1 (6 bases). Germline V gene lookup returns CDR1 MNHNS and CDR2 SASEGT. V was cut by 7 bases and J by 8 bases, with 21 bases left in between. The CDR3 sequence is 15 residues long. The CDR3 nucleotides read TGTGCCAGCAAGGCCCGTACAGGGCTGATGGATGAGCAGTTCTTC. It codes for CASKARTGLMDEQFF.

This clonotype was found a few times. J is TRBJ1-2 and V is TRBV20-1; no reliable D call. There are 11 residues in the CDR3. CDR1 and CDR2 from the germline V gene are DFQATT and SNEGSKA (reference sequence). V lost 3 bases and J 7 bases, leaving 9 bases between the germline ends. The CDR3 sequence is CSASTVSGYTF. In DNA form, the CDR3 reads TGCAGTGCTAGCACTGTATCTGGCTACACCTTC.

V gene TRBV29-1 combines with J gene TRBJ2-7; tentatively, D is TRBD1 or TRBD2 (6 bases each). Germline values: CDR1 SQVTM, CDR2 ANQGSEA. V was cut by 5 bases and J by 3 bases, with 14 bases left in between. The CDR3 contains 13 residues. The CDR3 DNA reads as TGCAGCGTTAGGGGGGCGGTAAGCTACGAGCAGTACTTC. Translated: CSVRGAVSYEQYF.

The rearrangement joins TRBV7-3 to TRBJ1-1, with D tentatively TRBD1 (6 bases). This CDR3 contains 13 residues. Germline lookup yields CDR1 SGHTA and CDR2 FQGTGA. V lost 4 bases, J lost 5 bases, and 11 bases lay in between. The CDR3 sequence: CASSSDSRTEAFF. As DNA, the CDR3 is TGTGCCAGCAGCTCGGACAGTAGGACTGAAGCTTTCTTT.

The CDR3 DNA is TGCAGTGCTAGAGCCCTCGTGGAGGACCGACCCTTAGAGCAGTACTTC. Translated: CSARALVEDRPLEQYF. The rearrangement uses TRBV20-1 and TRBJ2-5, with D possibly TRBD2 on 5 matching bases. The germline V gene has CDR1 DFQATT and CDR2 SNEGSKA (reference sequence). V was clipped by 1 base and J by 11 bases, with 26 bases between them. This CDR3 comprises 16 residues.

The V call is TRBV5-1, the J call TRBJ1-4; D not resolved. CDR1 SGHRS and CDR2 YFSETQ come from the germline V gene. With 6 bases removed from V and 0 bases from J, the gap between germline ends came to 12 bases. This CDR3 spans 15 amino acids. CDR3 region: CASNLGQATNEKLFF. The CDR3 DNA sequence: TGCGCCAGCAATCTCGGCCAGGCAACTAATGAAAAACTGTTTTTT.

Ten or more counts support this clonotype. V usage is TRBV7-2 and J usage is TRBJ1-2; unclear D gene. The germline V gene encodes CDR1 SGHTA and CDR2 FQGNSA. The CDR3 loop spans 12 amino acids. The V and J ends lost 3 bases and 3 bases respectively, with 5 bases between them. The CDR3 DNA sequence: TGTGCCAGCAGCTTCGAATACTATGGCTACACCTTC. It codes for CASSFEYYGYTF.

This clonotype was seen more than once but under ten times. The chain couples TRBV12-3 or TRBV12-4 to TRBJ2-7, with D possibly being TRBD1 (6 bases). CDR3 length equals 13 residues. V dropped 4 bases and J dropped 3 bases, with 10 bases sitting between them. The CDR3 nucleotides are TGTGCCAGCAGTTGGACAGCGAACTACGAGCAGTACTTC. Encoded protein: CASSWTANYEQYF.

The chain recombines TRBV28 with TRBJ1-2; D not resolved. The germline CDR1 and CDR2 sequences are MDHEN and SYDVKM. This CDR3 is 12 amino acids long. Trimming pared 5 bases from V and 8 bases from J, leaving 12 bases between. Here the CDR3 DNA reads TGTGCCAGCAGTCAGGCACCGAGCGGCTACACCTTC. It codes for CASSQAPSGYTF.

This clonotype turned up a few times. The V call is TRBV15, the J call TRBJ2-5; TRBD2 matches at 10 bases. The CDR3 covers 16 residues. Trimming at V came to 5 bases and at J to 3 bases, leaving 9 bases not matched to a gene. Germline values: CDR1 LNHNV, CDR2 YYDKDF (reference sequence). The CDR3 bases are TGTGCCACCAGCCCCTTTAGCGGACTAGCGGAAGAGACCCAGTACTTC. It yields the protein CATSPFSGLAEETQYF.

This clonotype was counted only a few times. The chain employs TRBV28 and TRBJ1-2; D is ambiguous. Per the germline V gene, CDR1 is MDHEN and CDR2 is SYDVKM. V was trimmed by 2 bases and J by 5 bases, leaving 12 bases between them. CDR3 length: 14 residues. DNA for the CDR3: TGTGCCAGCAGTTTAAACGGGAGAAGATATGGCTACACCTTC. It codes for CASSLNGRRYGYTF.